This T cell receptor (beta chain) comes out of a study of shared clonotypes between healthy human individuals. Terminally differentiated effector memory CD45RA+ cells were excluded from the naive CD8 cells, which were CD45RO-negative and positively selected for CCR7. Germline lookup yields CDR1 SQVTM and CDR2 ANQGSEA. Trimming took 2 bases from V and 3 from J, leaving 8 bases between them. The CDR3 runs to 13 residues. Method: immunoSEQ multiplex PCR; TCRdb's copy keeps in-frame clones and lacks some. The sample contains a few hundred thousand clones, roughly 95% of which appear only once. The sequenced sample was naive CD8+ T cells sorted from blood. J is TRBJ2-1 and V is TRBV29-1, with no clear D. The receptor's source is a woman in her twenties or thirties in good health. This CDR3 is CSVEIYGYNEQFF. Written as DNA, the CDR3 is TGCAGCGTTGAAATTTATGGCTACAATGAGCAGTTCTTC.